This T cell receptor (beta chain) was identified during a study of blood T cell repertoires in COVID-19. On the study more broadly: Spain, Italy and the United States supplied samples that represented acute and convalescent COVID-19. The cDNA or gDNA used as material had been derived from T cells, B-cell-depleted T cells, or PBMCs.

Trimming took 6 bases from V and 5 from J; bases not matched to a gene: 8. CDR1 SNHLY and CDR2 FYNNEI come from the germline V gene. CDR3 length: 14 residues. In the authors' workflow: Amplification with reference gene primers provided the estimates of nucleated cell counts. Only in-frame clones appear in the TCRdb table, and some are missing; sequencing was by immunoSEQ multiplex PCR. V, J and clone size reflect that table, while D and trimming were determined from the DNA. The sample lists about 180,000 clones; roughly 88% were seen once. The specimen sequenced was peripheral blood. The TCR comes from an elderly woman with acute or convalescent COVID-19. This chain uses TRBV2 with TRBJ2-7; 9 positions match TRBD1. This chain's CDR3 is CASSETGDRDEQYF. Written as DNA, the CDR3 is TGTGCCAGCAGCGAAACAGGGGACAGGGACGAGCAGTACTTC. Based on the CDR3 plus reference TRBV2 and TRBJ2-7, the full variable domain is EPEVTQTPSHQVTQMGQEVILRCVPISNHLYFYWYRQILGQKVEFLVSFYNNEISEKSEIFDDQFSVERPDGSNFTLKIRSTKLEDSAMYFCASSETGDRDEQYFGPGTRLTVT.